Presented here are 19 T cell receptor beta chains from one specimen sequenced in a study of spatial heterogeneity in lung cancer. TCRdb re-called the 5' RACE reads with MiXCR, one entry per CDR3 protein. The sample holds some 6,100 distinct CDR3 sequences, around 13% seen once. This sample's time point: sample taken at primary tumor resection. Whole RNA came from tumor, nontumor lung or frozen PBMC and was sequenced without being sorted. The sample in question was normal lung tissue next to the tumor, obtained at surgery. Receptors were obtained from a male donor with early-stage non-small cell lung cancer.

This clonotype was observed a few times. V and J are TRBV25-1 and TRBJ2-2; a weak D match, TRBD2 (6 bases). Germline V CDR1 and CDR2: MGHDK, SYGVNS. The CDR3 extends over 16 amino acids. V gave up 8 bases and J gave up 1 base, with 17 bases separating them. The DNA of the CDR3 is TGTGCCAGCCCGACCTGGACTAACGAGAACACCGGGGAGCTGTTTTTT. Translated, it gives CASPTWTNENTGELFF. Full variable domain (rest looked up from reference TRBV25-1 and TRBJ2-2): EADIYQTPRYLVIGTGKKITLECSQTMGHDKMYWYQQDPGMELHLIHYSYGVNSTEKGDLSSESTVSRIRTEHFPLTLESARPSHTSQYLCASPTWTNENTGELFFGEGSRLTVL.

In this sample, this clonotype is medium-sized. J is TRBJ2-1 and V is TRBV15; D is possibly TRBD2 (5 bases). Trimming removed 4 bases at V and 6 bases at J, with 13 bases between. Looked up from germline, CDR1 is LNHNV and CDR2 is YYDKDF (reference sequence). The CDR3 is made up of 14 amino acids. CDR3 coding DNA: TGTGCCACCAGCAAGCCAGCGGCAGGCAATGAGCAGTTCTTC. Encoded protein: CATSKPAAGNEQFF.

This clonotype was observed a few times. The V call is TRBV28, the J call TRBJ1-2, with D maybe TRBD1 (6 bases). Trimming took 1 base from V and 0 from J, leaving 18 bases between them. The CDR3 consists of 18 residues. CDR1 and CDR2 from the germline V gene are MDHEN and SYDVKM. This CDR3 reads CASSLLRDRSSANYGYTF. Here the CDR3 DNA reads TGTGCCAGCAGTTTATTACGTGACAGGTCGTCAGCTAACTATGGCTACACCTTC.

This clonotype was observed at least ten times. The V gene is TRBV7-2, the J gene TRBJ2-5, with a possible D match to TRBD2 (5 bases). Trimming took off 4 bases at V and 7 bases at J, with 10 bases between the two ends. In germline, CDR1 is SGHTA, CDR2 FQGNSA. The CDR3 is 12 amino acids. In DNA form, the CDR3 reads TGTGCCAGCAGCTCGTTAGGAGGGACCCAGTACTTC. This encodes CASSSLGGTQYF.

Relative to its sample, this clonotype is medium-sized (0.01 to 0.1%). The chain recombines TRBV2 with TRBJ2-7; D not certain. Germline V gene data show CDR1 as SNHLY and CDR2 as FYNNEI. With 4 bases removed from V and 5 bases from J, the gap between germline ends came to 18 bases. The CDR3 spans 15 residues. The CDR3 DNA sequence: TGTGCCAGCAGTGGAAGGGAATTTAGACCTGACGAGCAGTACTTC. Its translation is CASSGREFRPDEQYF.

By sample fraction, this clonotype is medium-sized. The chain links TRBV6-2 or TRBV6-3 to TRBJ1-2, with a tentative D call TRBD1 (6 bases). CDR1 is MNHEY and CDR2 is SVGEGT in the germline V gene. The CDR3 has 13 residues. V was pared by 6 bases and J by 2 bases, with 10 bases between. DNA for the CDR3: TGTGCCAGCAGCGACAGGTTCAACTATGGCTACACCTTC. Residues: CASSDRFNYGYTF.

By share, this clonotype counts as medium-sized (0.01 to 0.1%). V and J are TRBV28 and TRBJ2-5; tentatively, D is TRBD2 (5 bases). Germline CDR1 MDHEN, CDR2 SYDVKM. CDR3 length equals 15 residues. V gave up 5 bases and J gave up 5 bases, with 18 bases separating them. CDR3 DNA sequence: TGTGCCAGCAGTATCCAGACCAAGGGAGTGGAGACCCAGTACTTC. Its translation is CASSIQTKGVETQYF.

This clonotype rates as medium-sized. One end of the junction is discordant with germline, which a read error may explain. The V and J genes are TRBV7-7 and TRBJ2-5; D possibly corresponds to TRBD1 (5 bases). CDR1 is SSHAT and CDR2 is FNYEAQ in the germline V gene (reference sequence). The CDR3 contains 15 residues. CDR3 region: CASSQDSTSQETQYF. In DNA form, the CDR3 reads TGTGCTAGCAGCCAAGACAGTACGTCCCAAGAGACCCAGTACTTC.

This clonotype was counted many times. The CDR3 spells CATSDFRGSNTGELFF. The CDR3 DNA reads TGTGCCACCAGTGATTTCCGGGGGTCCAACACCGGGGAGCTGTTTTTT. V gene TRBV24-1 combines with J gene TRBJ2-2, with a tentative D call TRBD2 (6 bases). Germline CDR1 KGHDR, CDR2 SFDVKD. Trimming took off 1 base at V and 2 bases at J, with 10 bases between the two ends. This CDR3 spans 16 amino acids.

The chain links TRBV5-6 to TRBJ1-5, with TRBD1 identical over 7 bases. Trimming at V came to 4 bases and at J to 7 bases, leaving 11 bases not matched to a gene. Germline V gives CDR1 SGHDT, CDR2 YYEEEE. The CDR3 runs to 15 residues. CDR3 region: CASSPGGWSSQPQHF. The CDR3 nucleotides are TGTGCCAGCAGCCCAGGGGGATGGAGTTCCCAGCCCCAGCATTTT.

Ten or more counts support this clonotype. The chain employs TRBV12-2 and TRBJ1-1. TRBV12-2 is designated a pseudogene. The CDR3 has 11 residues. The CDR3 reads CASRLVGEAFF. The CDR3 coding sequence is TGTGCAAGTCGCCTGGTGGGTGAAGCTTTCTTT.

This clonotype was seen many times. V usage is TRBV20-1 and J usage is TRBJ1-5; D is perhaps TRBD1 (6 bases). From germline, CDR1 is DFQATT and CDR2 SNEGSKA (reference sequence). V was pared by 0 bases and J by 6 bases, with 18 bases between. This CDR3 contains 16 residues. The CDR3 protein is CSARDGLVQGGQPQHF. For the CDR3, the DNA is TGCAGTGCTAGAGATGGGTTGGTACAGGGTGGTCAGCCCCAGCATTTT.

There are many counts of this clonotype. The rearrangement uses TRBV4-3 and TRBJ2-1; D uncertain. The V gene's germline CDR1 is LGHNA and CDR2 YSLEER. This CDR3 is 15 amino acids long. V was trimmed by 0 bases and J by 8 bases, leaving 14 bases between them. The CDR3 DNA reads as TGCGCCAGCAGCCAAGACGCCGGAACCGGCGATGAGCAGTTCTTC. Protein sequence: CASSQDAGTGDEQFF.

This clonotype is labeled as medium-sized (0.01 to 0.1%). The chain combines TRBV12-3 or TRBV12-4 with TRBJ1-1; the D gene is possibly TRBD1 (6 bases). Trimming took 5 bases from V and 10 from J, leaving 14 bases between them. The CDR3 is 12 residues long. As DNA, the CDR3 is TGTGCCAGCAGTCCAACAGGGTATGTAGCTTTCTTT. Its translation: CASSPTGYVAFF.

This clonotype is classed as medium-sized. The chain carries TRBV3-1 and TRBJ1-2; 8 positions match TRBD1. With 4 bases clipped from V and 7 bases from J, the junction kept 14 bases outside the gene matches. Germline-derived CDR1 and CDR2 are LGHDT and YNNKEL (reference sequence). This CDR3 is 16 amino acids long. The CDR3 region is CASSPNLGPTGAGYTF. Written as DNA, the CDR3 is TGTGCCAGCAGCCCAAACCTTGGACCGACAGGGGCTGGCTACACCTTC.

The table lists this clonotype with many counts. The chain employs TRBV10-3 and TRBJ1-6; D might be TRBD1 (5 bases). The CDR3 loop spans 14 amino acids. Germline CDR1 reads ENHRY; CDR2 reads SYGVKD. The V and J ends lost 6 bases and 10 bases respectively, with 16 bases between them. The CDR3 protein is CAISQSQEGSPLHF. CDR3 DNA: TGTGCCATCAGCCAAAGCCAGGAGGGGTCACCCCTCCACTTT.

In its sample, this clonotype ranks as medium-sized. The chain employs TRBV7-2 and TRBJ2-3, with D perhaps matching TRBD2 (6 bases). Trimming took off 5 bases at V and 0 bases at J, with 12 bases between the two ends. CDR1 and CDR2 (germline): SGHTA, FQGNSA. The CDR3 consists of 15 residues. CDR3 nucleotide sequence: TGTGCCAGCAGCCCGGACTACCTTAGCACAGATACGCAGTATTTT. Its translation: CASSPDYLSTDTQYF.

This clonotype was seen repeatedly, ten times or more. The V gene is TRBV6-6, the J gene TRBJ1-1; D not certain. Germline-derived CDR1 and CDR2 are MNHNY and SVGAGI (reference sequence). The CDR3 spans 16 residues. The V end was cut by 0 bases, the J end by 2 bases, with 13 bases between. The CDR3 loop is CASSYSTGVVNTEAFF. The CDR3 DNA reads TGTGCCAGCAGTTACTCGACGGGTGTGGTTAACACTGAAGCTTTCTTT.

By share, this clonotype ranks as medium-sized. This chain connects TRBV13 to TRBJ2-1; 8 bases fit TRBD1. The CDR3 is 14 amino acids. V lost 2 bases and J lost 12; bases outside the gene matches: 9. CDR1 PRHDT and CDR2 FYEKMQ come from the germline V gene (reference sequence). For the CDR3, the DNA is TGTGCCAGCAGCTTACCCCGCAGGGGGCCAGTGCAGTTCTTC. Translating it yields CASSLPRRGPVQFF.